The clone carrying this T cell receptor (beta chain) showed up just a few times. Germline assignment: CDR1 SEHNR and CDR2 FQNEAQ (reference sequence). V was clipped by 5 bases and J by 1 base; unmatched bases: 12. The CDR3 runs to 17 residues. Via MiXCR, TCRdb re-called the RT-PCR reads, giving one row per CDR3 protein. The sample includes fewer than 60,000 distinct CDR3 sequences, about an eighth seen only once; the top ten take about a third. The source of the sample is a study of patients and donors after allogeneic stem cell transplantation. The rearrangement links TRBV7-9 to TRBJ2-7; 9 bases match TRBD1. The sequencing input was blood, either unsorted or a sorted T cell fraction (not recorded which). The clonotype was recovered from a human donor who was either an allogeneic HSCT recipient or a stem cell or donor lymphocyte infusion donor (not recorded which). It is not recorded whose cells these are; they may come from a transplant donor. The CDR3 coding sequence is TGTGCCAGCAGCCTCCGAGCCGGGACAGGGAAATCCTACGAGCAGTACTTC. Amino acid sequence: CASSLRAGTGKSYEQYF.